Shown below are 20 T cell receptor beta chains from a single sample sequenced in a study of cytomegalovirus exposure and HLA in healthy donors. The data were produced by immunoSEQ multiplex PCR, yet TCRdb's version contains in-frame clones alone and is incomplete. Of roughly 150,000 clones in the sample, about 89% are singletons; the top ten hold about 3%. The sample consisted of PBMCs. These receptor sequences come from a woman between 18 and 30 years old in good health and CMV-seropositive.

The chain's CDR3 is CASSSGQDPGELFF. The CDR3 DNA reads as TGTGCCAGCAGCTCGGGACAGGATCCCGGGGAGCTGTTTTTT. The chain uses TRBV7-6 and TRBJ2-2, with 8 bases identical to TRBD1. Germline V gene lookup returns CDR1 SGHVS and CDR2 FNYEAQ. The CDR3 loop spans 14 amino acids. J lost 6 bases, V lost 4 bases, and 4 bases had no gene match.

This clone appeared once. The chain employs TRBV6-1 and TRBJ2-1; 7 positions agree with TRBD1. Germline V CDR1 and CDR2: MNHNS, SASEGT. This CDR3 comprises 14 residues. V trimming: 0 bases; J trimming: 12 bases; junction bases outside the gene matches: 8. In DNA form, the CDR3 reads TGTGCCAGCAGTGAAGCCCTAGGGGGCCAAGGGCAGTTCTTC. Protein sequence: CASSEALGGQGQFF.

The genes are TRBV18 and TRBJ1-3, with D maybe TRBD1 (5 bases). V shed 6 bases and J shed 0 bases, with 18 bases lying between them. Germline V gene lookup returns CDR1 KGHSH and CDR2 LQKENI. CDR3 length: 17 amino acids. The CDR3 nucleotides are TGTGCCAGCTCTCTGCTTAAGACAGTCAGCTCTGGAAACACCATATATTTT. Translating gives CASSLLKTVSSGNTIYF.

This rearrangement joins TRBV15 to TRBJ2-1; TRBD2 agrees at 9 bases. J gave up 8 bases and V 1 base, and 3 bases lay outside the gene matches. Per the germline V gene, CDR1 is LNHNV and CDR2 is YYDKDF (reference sequence). There are 14 residues in the CDR3. The CDR3 region has the DNA TGTGCCACCAGCAGAGTGGGACTAGCATATGAGCAGTTCTTC. It translates to CATSRVGLAYEQFF.

Concerning this clone: The junction departs from the called germline gene at one end, perhaps through a read error. DNA for the CDR3: TGTGCCAGCAGCGTAGACTATGGGGGGGCTAGGGTCTTC. As protein: CASSVDYGGARVF. V usage is TRBV9 and J usage is TRBJ2-1; D might be TRBD2 (7 bases). The CDR3 runs 13 residues. Germline lookup yields CDR1 SGDLS and CDR2 YYNGEE.

The rearrangement uses TRBV25-1 and TRBJ1-2; D gene uncertain. Germline CDR1 is MGHDK and CDR2 is SYGVNS. V was shortened by 1 base and J by 6 bases, with 12 bases between the two germline ends. This CDR3 has 14 residues. The CDR3 DNA reads as TGTGCCAGCAGTGAATCCGCAGACCTAGATGGCTACACCTTC. Protein: CASSESADLDGYTF.

This chain's CDR3 is CATSIEGSYEQYF. The CDR3 DNA reads as TGTGCCACCAGCATCGAGGGTTCCTACGAGCAGTACTTC. V gene TRBV15 combines with J gene TRBJ2-7; perhaps TRBD2 as D (5 bases). There are 13 residues in the CDR3. Trimming left V 4 bases short and J 1 base short, with 8 bases between. Germline V gene data show CDR1 as LNHNV and CDR2 as YYDKDF (reference sequence).

The rearrangement joins TRBV23-1 to TRBJ2-7; D possibly corresponds to TRBD2 (5 bases). TRBV23-1 is sorted into the ORF group, with uncertain function. This CDR3 region has 12 residues. With 5 bases removed from V and 8 bases from J, the gap between germline ends came to 13 bases. CDR3 in DNA: TGCGCCAGCAGTGGGAGCGGTTATCAGCAGTACTTC. Residues: CASSGSGYQQYF.

This rearrangement joins TRBV30 to TRBJ2-3; TRBD2 aligns across 14 bases. The V gene's germline CDR1 is GTSNPN and CDR2 SVGIG (reference sequence). Trimming cost V 3 bases and J 7 bases; bases outside gene matches: 24. This CDR3 contains 21 residues. The CDR3 sequence is CAWSPFGGTSGGRVSNHTQYF. The CDR3 nucleotides read TGTGCCTGGAGCCCCTTCGGCGGGACTAGCGGGGGCCGGGTATCGAACCATACGCAGTATTTT. The whole variable domain, filled in from reference TRBV30 and TRBJ2-3, reads SQTIHQWPATLVQPVGSPLSLECTVEGTSNPNLYWYRQAAGRGLQLLFYSVGIGQISSEVPQNLSASRPQDRQFILSSKKLLLSDSGFYLCAWSPFGGTSGGRVSNHTQYFGPGTRLTVL.

The J gene is TRBJ2-5, the V gene TRBV19, with TRBD1 matching 7 bases. The CDR3 has 14 residues. CDR1 LNHDA and CDR2 SQIVND come from the germline V gene (reference sequence). Trimming took 4 bases from V and 2 from J; bases not matched to a gene: 4. The CDR3 loop reads CASSTRTGQETQYF. The CDR3 bases are TGTGCCAGTAGTACCCGGACAGGACAAGAGACCCAGTACTTC.

This sequence joins TRBV10-3 and TRBJ1-1; 7 nucleotides line up with TRBD1. V was pared by 3 bases and J by 4 bases, with 5 bases of the junction left unmatched. Germline V gene data show CDR1 as ENHRY and CDR2 as SYGVKD. The length of the CDR3 is 14 residues. CDR3 sequence (DNA): TGTGCCATCAGTGACGGACAGGTTACCACTGAAGCTTTCTTT. The encoded protein is CAISDGQVTTEAFF.

The chain joins TRBV4-3 to TRBJ1-5; 9 bases match TRBD1. CDR3 length: 17 amino acids. V lost 3 bases, J lost 1 base, and 7 bases stayed unmatched. Germline CDR1 LGHNA, CDR2 YSLEER. The chain's CDR3 is CASSQHTGTGSNQPQHF. Here the CDR3 DNA reads TGCGCCAGCAGCCAGCACACCGGGACAGGGAGCAATCAGCCCCAGCATTTT.

The chain has TRBV27 and TRBJ2-7; D perhaps matches TRBD2 (5 bases). CDR1 and CDR2 from the germline V gene are MNHEY and SMNVEV (reference sequence). The V end was cut by 5 bases, the J end by 5 bases, with 16 bases between. This CDR3 is built from 14 residues. The CDR3 loop reads CASSVDSPSDEQYF. CDR3 sequence (DNA): TGTGCCAGCAGTGTGGACTCACCGTCGGACGAGCAGTACTTC.

The rearrangement joins TRBV19 to TRBJ1-3; D is perhaps TRBD1 (6 bases). Trimming stripped 4 bases from V and 1 base from J, with 17 bases between. The CDR3 consists of 17 residues. Germline assignment: CDR1 LNHDA and CDR2 SQIVND (reference sequence). The CDR3 loop is CASSSPRTDNSGNTIYF. As DNA, the CDR3 is TGTGCCAGTAGTAGTCCTAGGACAGACAATTCTGGAAACACCATATATTTT.

The chain recombines TRBV5-1 with TRBJ2-3; 12 positions agree with TRBD2. This CDR3 has 15 residues. Germline-derived CDR1 and CDR2 are SGHRS and YFSETQ. V was clipped by 3 bases and J by 4 bases; unmatched bases: 3. CDR3 loop: CASSSLAGGPDTQYF. For the CDR3, the DNA is TGCGCCAGCAGCTCTCTAGCGGGAGGGCCAGATACGCAGTATTTT. The variable domain in full, completed from reference TRBV5-1 and TRBJ2-3, reads KAGVTQTPRYLIKTRGQQVTLSCSPISGHRSVSWYQQTPGQGLQFLFEYFSETQRNKGNFPGRFSGRQFSNSRSEMNVSTLELGDSALYLCASSSLAGGPDTQYFGPGTRLTVL.

The chain recombines TRBV19 with TRBJ1-3, with D possibly matching TRBD1 (5 bases). Germline assignment: CDR1 LNHDA and CDR2 SQIVND (reference sequence). There are 15 residues in the CDR3. V gave up 4 bases and J gave up 0 bases, with 10 bases separating them. CDR3 in DNA: TGTGCCAGTAGTACCAACAGGAACTCTGGAAACACCATATATTTT. Encoded protein: CASSTNRNSGNTIYF.

The V gene is TRBV5-4, the J gene TRBJ2-3; 8 bases align to TRBD2. Germline CDR1 SGHNT, CDR2 YYREEE (reference sequence). CDR3 size: 14 residues. J lost 5 bases, V lost 4 bases, and 6 bases had no gene match. This CDR3 reads CASSGGLGVDTQYF. The CDR3 nucleotides are TGTGCCAGCAGCGGGGGACTAGGGGTAGATACGCAGTATTTT.

This chain links TRBV11-2 with TRBJ2-7; the D gene is possibly TRBD2 (5 bases). The CDR3 runs 15 residues. Germline V gene sequence: CDR1 SGHAT, CDR2 FQNNGV. V was pared by 5 bases and J by 3 bases, with 17 bases between. CDR3: CASSRLADSFYEQYF. The CDR3 DNA reads as TGTGCCAGCAGCCGCCTGGCGGACTCATTCTACGAGCAGTACTTC.

This clone appeared a single time. The CDR3 sequence is CASSVGDRGLYGYTF. Here the CDR3 DNA reads TGTGCCAGCAGCGTAGGGGACAGGGGGCTCTATGGCTACACCTTC. The chain joins TRBV9 to TRBJ1-2; 12 bases are shared with TRBD1. Per the germline V gene, CDR1 is SGDLS and CDR2 is YYNGEE. This CDR3 region has 15 residues. The V segment lost 0 bases and the J segment 4 bases; nucleotides outside the gene matches: 1.

The chain has TRBV9 and TRBJ1-1, with D possibly being TRBD1 (6 bases). Trimming left V 2 bases short and J 4 bases short, with 12 bases between. Per germline, CDR1 SGDLS and CDR2 YYNGEE. There are 14 residues in the CDR3. The CDR3 spells CASSVSGGTTEAFF. In nucleotides, the CDR3 is TGTGCCAGCAGCGTGTCTGGGGGCACCACTGAAGCTTTCTTT.